The rows below give T cell receptor beta chains drawn from one sample of a study of T cells expressing NK-cell markers. TCRdb reworked the 5' RACE reads into one entry per CDR3 protein, no DNA. Recorded for this sample: some 440,000 distinct CDR3 sequences. The sequencing sample was made of blood T cells: a sorted CD56 or NKG2C T cell subset, CD4+ or CD8+ T cells, or bulk PBMC T cells (not recorded which). The source is a woman aged 50 to 60 in good health. CDR3s include the opening cysteine and the closing phenylalanine or tryptophan.

v_gene	j_gene	CDR3aa
TRBV7-9	TRBJ1-1	CASSLAGPTLREAFF
TRBV19	TRBJ1-1	CASSIIQNTEAFF
TRBV10-3	TRBJ1-1	CAIGGQAGGEAFF
TRBV27	TRBJ2-5	CASSFGGRSLETQYF
TRBV2	TRBJ2-2	CASSEASGSTGELFF
TRBV29-1	TRBJ2-7	CSVEARGLRAYEQYF
TRBV29-1	TRBJ1-1	CSVSDGLMNTEAFF
TRBV5-1	TRBJ2-1	CASSLALQPPNEQFF
TRBV7-8	TRBJ1-5	CASSGPRTDQPQHF
TRBV5-6	TRBJ2-3	CASSPRGRSTDTQYF
TRBV9	TRBJ2-7	CASSAEGGITYEQYF
TRBV7-9	TRBJ2-3	CASSLARTGLRWTQYF
TRBV6-5	TRBJ2-7	CASSYQGVAAGSYEQYF
TRBV6-1	TRBJ2-3	CASRKGGFSDTQYF
TRBV2	TRBJ2-1	CASSKGGGRVNNEQFF
TRBV14	TRBJ2-5	CASSQDPGAGAGWTQYF
TRBV6-2/TRBV6-3	TRBJ2-7	CASVINPSVSYEQYF
TRBV24-1	TRBJ2-1	CATSDWGLSNEQFF
TRBV6-1	TRBJ1-5	CASGSAGNNQPQHF
TRBV19	TRBJ2-1	CASSIARGDEQFF
TRBV29-1	TRBJ2-7	CSVEARGDEQYF
TRBV20-1	TRBJ2-1	CSVSTGGYNEQFF
TRBV29-1	TRBJ2-5	CSVDVSRDRVGETQYF
TRBV15	TRBJ2-1	CATSRDQASVGHNEQFF
TRBV12-3/TRBV12-4	TRBJ1-1	CASSPGPGAAEAFF
TRBV3-1	TRBJ2-3	CASSQDRSGRTDTQYF
TRBV5-1	TRBJ2-2	CASSLGDRMDTGELFF
TRBV21-1	TRBJ2-5	CASSKGLRTELTQETQYF
TRBV25-1	TRBJ1-1	CASSVTGLRTEAFF
TRBV7-6	TRBJ2-5	CASSFQSGKETQYF
TRBV20-1	TRBJ2-1	CGKRRGSYNEQFF